One sample yielded the 14 T cell receptor beta chains listed below, sequenced in a study of shared clonotypes between healthy human individuals. Profiled with immunoSEQ multiplex PCR; TCRdb holds only in-frame clones, not every one. Here the sample spans over 700,000 clones, around 70% being singletons. The sample consisted of memory CD4+ T cells sorted from blood. Subset meaning: CD45RA-negative fraction. The receptors stem from a woman aged 25-40 years in good health.

The rearrangement links TRBV6-5 to TRBJ1-4; unclear D gene. CDR1 is MNHEY, CDR2 SVGAGI, per germline. The CDR3 runs to 13 residues. V was clipped by 6 bases and J by 8 bases, with 13 bases between them. The chain's CDR3 is CASRDAGLEKLFF. DNA for the CDR3: TGTGCCAGCAGGGACGCCGGGTTGGAAAAACTGTTTTTT.

The V gene is TRBV5-4, the J gene TRBJ1-2; the D is unclear. This CDR3 comprises 15 residues. Trimming shortened V by 1 base and J by 4 bases, and 14 bases separated the two germline ends. Germline V gene lookup returns CDR1 SGHNT and CDR2 YYREEE (reference sequence). The CDR3 here is CASSLRASWFYGYTF. The CDR3 bases are TGTGCCAGCAGCTTGAGAGCGTCGTGGTTCTATGGCTACACCTTC. Filled out from reference TRBV5-4 and TRBJ1-2, the complete variable domain reads ETGVTQSPTHLIKTRGQQVTLRCSSQSGHNTVSWYQQALGQGPQFIFQYYREEENGRGNFPPRFSGLQFPNYSSELNVNALELDDSALYLCASSLRASWFYGYTFGSGTRLTVV.

The chain is built from TRBV19 and TRBJ2-7, with 7 bases identical to TRBD2. CDR1 is LNHDA, CDR2 SQIVND, per germline (reference sequence). V lost 5 bases to trimming and J lost 6 bases; unmatched junction nucleotides: 16. The length of the CDR3 is 16 residues. The CDR3 spells CASSSRGGSPHREQYF. CDR3 coding DNA: TGTGCCAGTAGTTCACGCGGCGGGAGTCCCCATCGCGAGCAGTACTTC.

This clone was detected only a few times. The chain joins TRBV19 to TRBJ1-2; D gene unclear. Germline CDR1 reads LNHDA; CDR2 reads SQIVND (reference sequence). V was cut by 3 bases and J by 3 bases, with 14 bases left in between. This CDR3 comprises 15 residues. The CDR3 protein is CASSIRRAADYGYTF. The CDR3 DNA is TGTGCCAGTAGTATTAGGCGGGCGGCGGACTATGGCTACACCTTC.

This clone was picked up one time. V and J are TRBV7-2 and TRBJ2-3, with 10 bases fitting TRBD2. V was clipped by 1 base and J by 0 bases; unmatched bases: 1. Per the germline V gene, CDR1 is SGHTA and CDR2 is FQGNSA. The length of the CDR3 is 16 residues. CDR3 sequence reads: CASSLGGLASTDTQYF. The CDR3, as DNA: TGTGCCAGCAGCTTAGGGGGACTAGCGAGCACAGATACGCAGTATTTT.

J is TRBJ2-5 and V is TRBV7-6; D not resolved. The germline V gene encodes CDR1 SGHVS and CDR2 FNYEAQ. The length of the CDR3 is 14 residues. Trimming pared 1 base from V and 9 bases from J, leaving 15 bases between. CDR3 nucleotide sequence: TGTGCCAGCAGCTTAGATCGAGTCGCGGCGGCCCAGTACTTC. Protein: CASSLDRVAAAQYF.

This clone was seen once. The chain joins TRBV29-1 to TRBJ1-1; D might be TRBD1 (5 bases). The CDR3 sequence is 13 residues long. V lost 4 bases and J lost 0, with 9 bases in between. The germline CDR1 and CDR2 sequences are SQVTM and ANQGSEA. CDR3 sequence reads: CSVGQTMNTEAFF. The DNA of the CDR3 is TGCAGCGTTGGACAGACCATGAACACTGAAGCTTTCTTT.

This CDR3 is CASSPSGAEAFF. DNA for the CDR3: TGTGCCAGCTCACCCTCCGGGGCTGAAGCTTTCTTT. The chain recombines TRBV18 with TRBJ1-1; D is undetermined. The CDR3 loop spans 12 amino acids. Germline CDR1 and CDR2: KGHSH and LQKENI. V gave up 3 bases and J gave up 6 bases, with 8 bases separating them.

This chain links TRBV5-5 with TRBJ1-2; weak D call: TRBD1 (6 bases). Trimming removed 3 bases at V and 5 bases at J, with 11 bases between. The CDR3 sequence is 13 residues long. Germline V gene data show CDR1 as SGHKS and CDR2 as YYEKEE (reference sequence). The CDR3 sequence: CASSSGTTYGYTF. The DNA for the CDR3 is TGTGCCAGCAGCTCCGGGACAACATATGGCTACACCTTC.

This sequence joins TRBV5-6 and TRBJ1-3, with D perhaps matching TRBD1 (5 bases). The germline V and J ends were trimmed by 0 bases and 2 bases, with 6 bases remaining between them. The V gene's germline CDR1 is SGHDT and CDR2 YYEEEE. The CDR3 is made up of 14 amino acids. The CDR3 DNA follows: TGTGCCAGCAGCTTGGGGGACCCTGGAAACACCATATATTTT. Translation: CASSLGDPGNTIYF.

V usage is TRBV6-1 and J usage is TRBJ1-5; 12 nucleotides match TRBD1. After removal of 6 bases from V and 6 bases from J, the junction contained 6 bases not matched to a gene. The CDR3 loop spans 15 amino acids. The germline V gene has CDR1 MNHNS and CDR2 SASEGT. The CDR3 bases are TGTGCCAGCAGGGGGACAGGGGGCTTTTCTCAGCCCCAGCATTTT. It translates to CASRGTGGFSQPQHF.

Note on this clone: Other DNA sequences in the sample encode the same CDR3. The rearrangement links TRBV29-1 to TRBJ2-5; D not resolved. The CDR3 runs to 12 residues. V lost 3 bases and J lost 0, with 5 bases in between. CDR1 is SQVTM and CDR2 is ANQGSEA in the germline V gene. CDR3 nucleotides: TGCAGCGTTGACAGGAACCAAGAGACCCAGTACTTC. It translates to CSVDRNQETQYF.

J is TRBJ1-2 and V is TRBV6-6; 8 bases align to TRBD1. The CDR3 length is 15 residues. The ends lost 2 bases at V and 4 bases at J; junction bases unmatched: 6. Germline V gene data show CDR1 as MNHNY and CDR2 as SVGAGI (reference sequence). CDR3 bases: TGTGCCAGCAGTTACGGGGGACAGGACTCCTATGGCTACACCTTC. Encoded protein: CASSYGGQDSYGYTF.

The V gene is TRBV6-1, the J gene TRBJ2-6; TRBD2 is a possible D gene (5 bases). This CDR3 has 15 amino acids. The germline CDR1 and CDR2 sequences are MNHNS and SASEGT. The V gene lost 8 bases and the J gene lost 0 bases, with 11 bases spanning the gap. The CDR3 DNA is TGTGCCAGCCCCCAGGACTTCTCTGGGGCCAACGTCCTGACTTTC. Encoded protein: CASPQDFSGANVLTF.